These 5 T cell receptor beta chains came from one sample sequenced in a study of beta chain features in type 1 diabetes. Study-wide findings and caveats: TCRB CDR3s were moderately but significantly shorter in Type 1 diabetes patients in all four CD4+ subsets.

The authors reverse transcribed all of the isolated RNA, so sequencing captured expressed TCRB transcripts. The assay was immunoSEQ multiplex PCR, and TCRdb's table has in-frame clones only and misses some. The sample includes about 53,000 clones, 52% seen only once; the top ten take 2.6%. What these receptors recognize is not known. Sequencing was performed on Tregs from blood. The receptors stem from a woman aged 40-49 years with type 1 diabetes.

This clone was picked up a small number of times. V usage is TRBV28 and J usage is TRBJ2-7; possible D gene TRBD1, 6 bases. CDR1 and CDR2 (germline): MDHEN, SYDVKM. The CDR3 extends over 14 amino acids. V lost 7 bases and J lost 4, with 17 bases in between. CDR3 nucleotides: TGTGCCAGCACCCCAACCGGACAGTCGTACGAGCAGTACTTC. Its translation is CASTPTGQSYEQYF.

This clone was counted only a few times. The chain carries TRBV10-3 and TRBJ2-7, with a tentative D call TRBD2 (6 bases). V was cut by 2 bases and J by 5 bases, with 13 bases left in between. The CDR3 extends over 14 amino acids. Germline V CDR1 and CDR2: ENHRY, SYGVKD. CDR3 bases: TGTGCCATCAGTGAGACCGGGGGAATTAACGAGCAGTACTTC. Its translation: CAISETGGINEQYF.

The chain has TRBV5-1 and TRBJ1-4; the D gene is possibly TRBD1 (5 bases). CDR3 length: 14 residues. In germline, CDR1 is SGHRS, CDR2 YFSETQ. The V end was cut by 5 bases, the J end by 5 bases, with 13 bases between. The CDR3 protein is CASSSTGGNEKLFF. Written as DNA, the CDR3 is TGCGCCAGCAGTTCGACGGGGGGGAATGAAAAACTGTTTTTT.

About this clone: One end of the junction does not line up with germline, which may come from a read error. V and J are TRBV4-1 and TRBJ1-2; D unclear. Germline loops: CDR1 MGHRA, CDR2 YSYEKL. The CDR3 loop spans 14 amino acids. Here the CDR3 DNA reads TGTGCCAGCAGCCAAGGGTCTAAGAGCTATGGCTACACCTTC. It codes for CASSQGSKSYGYTF.

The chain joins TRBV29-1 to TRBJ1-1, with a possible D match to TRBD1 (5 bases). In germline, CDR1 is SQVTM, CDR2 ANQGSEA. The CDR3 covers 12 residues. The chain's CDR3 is CSGGTVNTEAFF. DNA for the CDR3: TGCAGTGGCGGGACGGTTAACACTGAAGCTTTCTTT.